The 4 T cell receptor beta chains below all came from one sample that was sequenced in a study of identical twins. TCRdb used MiXCR to reprocess the 5' RACE reads, holding one entry per CDR3 protein. This table holds approximately 890,000 distinct CDR3 sequences, 9% to 15% found once. These data also formed part of another study, on yellow fever vaccine responses in identical twins.

Sequenced: PBMCs. The receptors come from a young woman in good health.

This clonotype was seen only a few times. The chain employs TRBV27 and TRBJ2-3; 7 nucleotides agree with TRBD1. The CDR3 sequence is 16 residues long. Trimming removed 5 bases from V and 2 bases from J; junction bases left unmatched: 10. Germline V gene sequence: CDR1 MNHEY, CDR2 SMNVEV (reference sequence). The chain's CDR3 is CASSQRQGRVTDTQYF. DNA for the CDR3: TGTGCCAGCAGTCAGCGACAGGGTAGGGTCACAGATACGCAGTATTTT.

This clonotype was seen at least ten times. The chain links TRBV3-1 to TRBJ2-5; 8 positions match TRBD2. Germline loops: CDR1 LGHDT, CDR2 YNNKEL (reference sequence). V gave up 4 bases and J gave up 5 bases; unmatched junction bases: 6. The CDR3 consists of 14 residues. The CDR3 coding sequence is TGTGCCAGCAGCCTTACTAGCGGAGAGGAGACCCAGTACTTC. This codes for CASSLTSGEETQYF.

This clonotype was picked up a small number of times. CDR3 region: CASSHGPLGDYGYTF. For the CDR3, the DNA is TGTGCCAGCAGCCACGGGCCCTTAGGCGACTATGGCTACACCTTC. The genes are TRBV3-1 and TRBJ1-2, with D hard to call. Germline lookup yields CDR1 LGHDT and CDR2 YNNKEL (reference sequence). The ends were cut back, 3 bases at V and 3 bases at J, with 14 bases in the middle. CDR3 length equals 15 residues. Together with reference TRBV3-1 and TRBJ1-2, the CDR3 gives the full variable domain: DTAVSQTPKYLVTQMGNDKSIKCEQNLGHDTMYWYKQDSKKFLKIMFSYNNKELIINETVPNRFSPKSPDKAHLNLHINSLELGDSAVYFCASSHGPLGDYGYTFGSGTRLTVV.

This clonotype was seen a few times. The chain uses TRBV24-1 and TRBJ2-5, with a weak D call TRBD1 (6 bases). Deletions cut 5 bases from V and 5 bases from J, with 14 bases between. Germline lookup yields CDR1 KGHDR and CDR2 SFDVKD. The CDR3 is 14 residues long. The CDR3, as DNA: TGTGCCACCAGTGGAAGGGGGTCCGAGGAGACCCAGTACTTC. It yields the protein CATSGRGSEETQYF.